The 27 T cell receptor beta chains presented below share a single source sample, sequenced in a study of T cells after yellow fever vaccination. TCRdb re-called the 5' RACE reads through MiXCR, storing one row per CDR3 protein. This table has 450,000 to 600,000 distinct CDR3 sequences, around an eighth appearing once. This specimen consisted of PBMCs, obtained on the day of the yellow fever booster vaccination. The receptors derive from a man aged 25-45 years who received the YFV17D yellow fever vaccine.

A few counts support this clonotype. The chain combines TRBV12-3 or TRBV12-4 with TRBJ1-3; no reliable D call. CDR3 size: 13 residues. Trimming pared 6 bases from V and 0 bases from J, leaving 6 bases between. CDR3 in amino acids: CASSPDSGNTIYF. CDR3 DNA: TGTGCCAGCAGCCCCGACTCTGGAAACACCATATATTTT.

This chain uses TRBV7-9 with TRBJ1-2; D might be TRBD1 (5 bases). This CDR3 region has 16 residues. Germline values: CDR1 SEHNR, CDR2 FQNEAQ (reference sequence). The V gene lost 4 bases and the J gene lost 5 bases, with 20 bases spanning the gap. The CDR3 spells CASSSPGGRVEYGYTF. DNA of the CDR3: TGTGCCAGCAGCTCGCCGGGTGGCAGGGTGGAATATGGCTACACCTTC.

This clonotype was seen more than once but under ten times. The chain joins TRBV7-9 to TRBJ2-3; D not resolved. In germline, CDR1 is SEHNR, CDR2 FQNEAQ (reference sequence). CDR3 length: 12 residues. V was cut by 5 bases and J by 5 bases, with 8 bases left in between. The chain's CDR3 is CASSPNLDTQYF. The CDR3 nucleotides are TGTGCCAGCAGCCCAAATCTAGATACGCAGTATTTT.

The table lists this clonotype with a few counts. The V call is TRBV27, the J call TRBJ2-3; the match to TRBD1 covers 11 bases. J was trimmed by 6 bases and V by 7 bases; bases with no gene match: 12. Germline values: CDR1 MNHEY, CDR2 SMNVEV (reference sequence). The CDR3 runs 16 residues. The DNA of the CDR3 is TGTGCCAGCACTTCACGGGGGGACAGGGGGTTTGATACGCAGTATTTT. Its translation: CASTSRGDRGFDTQYF.

The table lists this clonotype with a few counts. The genes are TRBV7-2 and TRBJ2-7; 7 bases are a match to TRBD1. Germline loops: CDR1 SGHTA, CDR2 FQGNSA. Trimming at V came to 5 bases and at J to 5 bases, leaving 15 bases not matched to a gene. CDR3 size: 16 residues. The CDR3 protein is CASSQGTAPFRDEQYF. The CDR3 DNA reads TGTGCCAGCAGCCAGGGGACAGCCCCGTTTAGAGACGAGCAGTACTTC.

The rearrangement joins TRBV10-3 to TRBJ2-3; 10 bases align to TRBD1. The CDR3 loop spans 14 amino acids. Losses at the gene ends were 5 bases for V and 4 bases for J; bases not matched to a gene: 3. Germline V gene lookup returns CDR1 ENHRY and CDR2 SYGVKD. The CDR3 DNA reads as TGTGCCATCAGTATTGGGACAGGGGCAGATACGCAGTATTTT. It codes for CAISIGTGADTQYF.

This clonotype was seen a few times. The V gene is TRBV10-1, the J gene TRBJ2-1, with TRBD2 identical over 10 bases. This CDR3 contains 15 residues. The V gene end was trimmed by 6 bases and the J gene end by 6 bases; junction bases not matched to a gene: 8. Germline assignment: CDR1 WNHNN and CDR2 SYGVQD (reference sequence). CDR3 region: CASSPTSGETNEQFF. CDR3 DNA: TGCGCCAGCAGCCCAACTAGCGGGGAGACCAATGAGCAGTTCTTC.

The chain has TRBV5-1 and TRBJ1-5; a weak D match, TRBD1 (6 bases). Trimming left V 4 bases short and J 11 bases short, with 19 bases between. The CDR3 has 14 amino acids. Germline assignment: CDR1 SGHRS and CDR2 YFSETQ. The CDR3 here is CASSLQGLPSAQHF. Here the CDR3 DNA reads TGCGCCAGCAGCCTACAGGGACTACCTTCCGCCCAGCATTTT.

This clonotype was observed a handful of times. The chain is built from TRBV7-8 and TRBJ2-7, with D perhaps TRBD1 or TRBD2 (5 bases each). Germline V lookup: CDR1 SGHVS, CDR2 FQNEAQ. The ends were cut back, 5 bases at V and 4 bases at J, with 18 bases in the middle. The CDR3 spans 15 residues. The CDR3 here is CASSPTPGPRYEQYF. The DNA of the CDR3 is TGTGCCAGCAGCCCGACCCCGGGACCGCGATACGAGCAGTACTTC.

This chain uses TRBV4-2 with TRBJ2-1; 14 nucleotides agree with TRBD2. Germline-derived CDR1 and CDR2 are LGHNA and YNFKEQ. CDR3 length equals 17 residues. Unmatched junction bases numbered 16, after V lost 10 bases and J lost 8 bases. In nucleotides, the CDR3 is TGTGCCATCGGCCCTGGGCCCGGGACTAGCGGGAGCTATGAGCAGTTCTTC. Its translation: CAIGPGPGTSGSYEQFF.

This clonotype was counted many times. The genes are TRBV5-4 and TRBJ2-7; the match to TRBD1 covers 8 bases. The CDR3 covers 13 residues. J lost 5 bases, V lost 2 bases, and 3 bases had no gene match. Looked up from germline, CDR1 is SGHNT and CDR2 is YYREEE (reference sequence). Here the CDR3 reads CASSLDRGDEQYF. CDR3 coding DNA: TGTGCCAGCAGCTTAGACAGGGGCGACGAGCAGTACTTC.

This chain links TRBV11-1 with TRBJ2-3; 11 bases line up with TRBD2. The V segment lost 5 bases and the J segment 3 bases; nucleotides outside the gene matches: 13. CDR3 length: 18 residues. Germline loops: CDR1 SGHAT, CDR2 FQDESV (reference sequence). The CDR3 protein is CASSRKGGLAGGTDTQYF. CDR3 coding DNA: TGTGCCAGCAGCCGCAAAGGGGGGCTAGCGGGGGGAACAGATACGCAGTATTTT.

The chain couples TRBV4-2 to TRBJ2-1; D is perhaps TRBD1 (6 bases). Germline V lookup: CDR1 LGHNA, CDR2 YNFKEQ. The ends were cut back, 4 bases at V and 6 bases at J, with 25 bases in the middle. This CDR3 spans 18 amino acids. CDR3 sequence: CASSPWTVGAPFRNEQFF. In DNA form, the CDR3 reads TGTGCCAGCAGCCCCTGGACAGTTGGGGCCCCTTTTCGCAATGAGCAGTTCTTC.

The J gene is TRBJ1-6, the V gene TRBV12-3 or TRBV12-4; TRBD1 is a possible D gene (5 bases). The CDR3 is 14 amino acids. V lost 6 bases, J lost 7 bases, and 13 bases lay in between. The CDR3 protein is CASSSRGENSPLHF. The DNA for the CDR3 is TGTGCCAGCAGCTCCCGGGGCGAGAATTCACCCCTCCACTTT.

This sequence joins TRBV10-1 and TRBJ2-1; 7 bases align to TRBD2. CDR3 length: 15 amino acids. V lost 5 bases, J lost 4 bases, and 8 bases stayed unmatched. Germline V gives CDR1 WNHNN, CDR2 SYGVQD (reference sequence). Here the CDR3 reads CASSSVSGDYNEQFF. CDR3 DNA sequence: TGCGCCAGCAGTTCGGTGAGCGGGGATTACAATGAGCAGTTCTTC.

The chain recombines TRBV7-2 with TRBJ2-2; D ambiguous. The CDR3 has 13 residues. Trimming removed 1 base at V and 7 bases at J, with 7 bases between. CDR1 SGHTA and CDR2 FQGNSA come from the germline V gene. The CDR3 loop is CASSLGVFGELFF. The CDR3 coding sequence is TGTGCCAGCAGCTTAGGGGTTTTCGGGGAGCTGTTTTTT. Full variable domain (outside the CDR3, taken from reference TRBV7-2 and TRBJ2-2): GAGVSQSPSNKVTEKGKDVELRCDPISGHTALYWYRQSLGQGLEFLIYFQGNSAPDKSGLPSDRFSAERTGGSVSTLTIQRTQQEDSAVYLCASSLGVFGELFFGEGSRLTVL.

This clonotype was seen a few times. V and J are TRBV7-9 and TRBJ1-2; D might be TRBD1 (5 bases). Trimming stripped 7 bases from V and 4 bases from J, with 13 bases between. Germline V gene data show CDR1 as SEHNR and CDR2 as FQNEAQ (reference sequence). The CDR3 is 13 amino acids. The CDR3 reads CASTRDLIYGYTF. The CDR3 DNA is TGTGCCAGCACAAGGGACCTGATCTATGGCTACACCTTC.

The chain is built from TRBV5-4 and TRBJ1-2; TRBD1 matches 9 bases. After removal of 4 bases from V and 2 bases from J, the junction contained 6 bases not matched to a gene. The CDR3 extends over 15 amino acids. Germline CDR1 reads SGHNT; CDR2 reads YYREEE (reference sequence). The CDR3 region has the DNA TGTGCCAGCAGCAAGACAGGGGGAGTGAACTATGGCTACACCTTC. As protein: CASSKTGGVNYGYTF.

The chain is built from TRBV18 and TRBJ2-1; no clear D gene. The length of the CDR3 is 13 residues. With 6 bases removed from V and 9 bases from J, the gap between germline ends came to 15 bases. Germline-derived CDR1 and CDR2 are KGHSH and LQKENI. CDR3 sequence reads: CASSPGPAREQFF. CDR3 nucleotide sequence: TGTGCCAGCTCCCCCGGACCGGCCCGTGAGCAGTTCTTC.

The chain combines TRBV9 with TRBJ2-1, with 7 bases that match TRBD2. This CDR3 region has 18 residues. V gave up 3 bases and J gave up 0 bases; unmatched junction bases: 12. Germline CDR1 reads SGDLS; CDR2 reads YYNGEE. The CDR3: CASSALGAGVSSYNEQFF. The CDR3 nucleotides read TGTGCCAGCAGCGCCCTAGGTGCGGGAGTGTCCTCCTACAATGAGCAGTTCTTC.

This clonotype was detected a few times. The chain carries TRBV20-1 and TRBJ2-1; 9 nucleotides agree with TRBD1. J was trimmed by 7 bases and V by 5 bases; bases with no gene match: 3. There are 12 residues in the CDR3. The germline CDR1 and CDR2 sequences are DFQATT and SNEGSKA (reference sequence). The CDR3 sequence is CSAGTGSNEQFF. The CDR3 DNA reads TGCAGTGCTGGGACAGGGTCAAATGAGCAGTTCTTC.

A few counts support this clonotype. This chain links TRBV5-1 with TRBJ2-7; 8 nucleotides align to TRBD1. V gave up 2 bases and J gave up 2 bases; unmatched junction bases: 3. The germline V gene encodes CDR1 SGHRS and CDR2 YFSETQ. This CDR3 region has 14 residues. CDR3 region: CASSFETGAYEQYF. CDR3 in DNA: TGCGCCAGCAGCTTCGAGACAGGGGCCTACGAGCAGTACTTC.

The chain links TRBV5-1 to TRBJ2-7; 7 positions agree with TRBD1. The CDR3 runs 14 residues. V trimming: 4 bases; J trimming: 0 bases; junction bases outside the gene matches: 4. From germline, CDR1 is SGHRS and CDR2 YFSETQ. CDR3 region: CASSDRQGSYEQYF. In DNA, the CDR3 is TGCGCCAGCAGCGACCGACAGGGCTCCTACGAGCAGTACTTC. Full variable domain (missing parts from reference TRBV5-1 and TRBJ2-7): KAGVTQTPRYLIKTRGQQVTLSCSPISGHRSVSWYQQTPGQGLQFLFEYFSETQRNKGNFPGRFSGRQFSNSRSEMNVSTLELGDSALYLCASSDRQGSYEQYFGPGTRLTVT.

This clonotype was observed at least ten times. The chain links TRBV12-3 or TRBV12-4 to TRBJ1-5; tentative D call: TRBD1 (6 bases). The V and J ends lost 5 bases and 5 bases respectively, with 13 bases between them. This CDR3 has 14 residues. For the CDR3, the DNA is TGTGCCAGCAGTACCACGGGGGCATATCAGCCCCAGCATTTT. This encodes CASSTTGAYQPQHF.

This clonotype was picked up a small number of times. The rearrangement joins TRBV7-8 to TRBJ2-1, with 11 positions matching TRBD2. J gave up 7 bases and V 7 bases, and 3 bases lay outside the gene matches. The V gene's germline CDR1 is SGHVS and CDR2 FQNEAQ. The CDR3 runs to 13 residues. CDR3 DNA: TGTGCCAGCATAGCGGGAGGGGCGAATGAGCAGTTCTTC. Translating it yields CASIAGGANEQFF. Using reference TRBV7-8 and TRBJ2-1 for the parts outside the CDR3, the full variable domain is GAGVSQSPRYKVAKRGQDVALRCDPISGHVSLFWYQQALGQGPEFLTYFQNEAQLDKSGLPSDRFFAERPEGSVSTLKIQRTQQEDSAVYLCASIAGGANEQFFGPGTRLTVL.

CDR3 nucleotides: TGTGCCTGGAGTGGGAGCAATCAGCCCCAGCATTTT. Residues: CAWSGSNQPQHF. The V gene is TRBV30, the J gene TRBJ1-5, with unresolved D. The germline gives CDR1 GTSNPN, CDR2 SVGIG (reference sequence). The CDR3 has 12 amino acids. Trimming left V 1 base short and J 1 base short, with 2 bases between.

This clonotype came up a few times. The V and J genes are TRBV21-1 and TRBJ1-3; TRBD1, as called in the table, went unchecked against the DNA. TRBV21-1 is termed a pseudogene. The CDR3 spans 20 residues. The CDR3 nucleotides read TGTGCCAGCAGCAACCTTCACCCCGCCGGACAGGGGGATTGTGGAAACACCATATATTTT. It yields the protein CASSNLHPAGQGDCGNTIYF.